Listed below are T cell receptor beta chains from one sample, sequenced in a study of shared clonotypes between healthy human individuals. Sequencing was performed with immunoSEQ multiplex PCR; in TCRdb, only in-frame clones are kept and a portion is missing. The table records some 2,000,000 clones, 95% of them present only once. Sequencing was performed on naive CD4+ T cells sorted from blood. The receptors shown here come from a man between 18 and 35 years old in good health. The CDR3 runs from the conserved cysteine through the conserved F or W. Each record gives: V gene, clone size, J gene, CDR3 length, D gene, CDR3 protein, CDR3 DNA. D genes are given only for firm matches. Size values are once, few and many counts, or a class for expanded clones, and some rows have none.

v_gene: TRBV4-1; abundance: -; j_gene: TRBJ2-7; len: 16; d_gene: TRBD2; CDR3aa: CASSQGMGGSSYEQYF; CDR3nt: TGCGCCAGCAGCCAGGGGATGGGCGGGAGCTCCTACGAGCAGTACTTC
v_gene: TRBV4-1; abundance: -; j_gene: TRBJ2-1; len: 13; d_gene: -; CDR3aa: CASSVVLLNEQFF; CDR3nt: TGCGCCAGCAGCGTGGTGCTACTCAATGAGCAGTTCTTC
v_gene: TRBV5-6; abundance: -; j_gene: TRBJ2-3; len: 17; d_gene: TRBD2; CDR3aa: CASSLVGLAGALDTQYF; CDR3nt: TGTGCCAGCAGCTTGGTGGGACTAGCGGGAGCTTTAGATACGCAGTATTTT
v_gene: TRBV29-1; abundance: -; j_gene: TRBJ2-7; len: 12; d_gene: -; CDR3aa: CSVLTEFNEQYF; CDR3nt: TGCAGCGTGTTGACTGAATTCAACGAGCAGTACTTC
v_gene: TRBV21-1; abundance: -; j_gene: TRBJ2-5; len: 15; d_gene: -; CDR3aa: CASSKGTLPRETQYF; CDR3nt: TGTGCCAGCAGCAAAGGGACTCTACCCAGGGAGACCCAGTACTTC
v_gene: TRBV28; abundance: -; j_gene: TRBJ2-3; len: 16; d_gene: -; CDR3aa: CASSPPRGYSTDTQYF; CDR3nt: TGTGCCAGCAGCCCCCCGAGGGGATATAGCACAGATACGCAGTATTTT
v_gene: TRBV6-5; abundance: once; j_gene: TRBJ1-5; len: 13; d_gene: -; CDR3aa: CASSTTGNQPQHF; CDR3nt: TGTGCCAGCAGTACCACAGGTAATCAGCCCCAGCATTTT
v_gene: TRBV4-2; abundance: -; j_gene: TRBJ2-3; len: 17; d_gene: TRBD1; CDR3aa: CASSPLPGDRGPDTQYF; CDR3nt: TGTGCCAGCAGCCCCCTCCCCGGGGACAGGGGGCCAGATACGCAGTATTTT
v_gene: TRBV21-1; abundance: -; j_gene: TRBJ2-7; len: 20; d_gene: -; CDR3aa: CASSKALRGQEFGYYDEQYF; CDR3nt: TGTGCCAGCAGCAAAGCGCTCCGGGGACAGGAATTTGGATACTACGACGAGCAGTACTTC
v_gene: TRBV21-1; abundance: -; j_gene: TRBJ2-7; len: 15; d_gene: -; CDR3aa: CASSKMGESSYEQYF; CDR3nt: TGTGCCAGCAGCAAAATGGGGGAGAGCTCCTACGAGCAGTACTTC
v_gene: TRBV12-2; abundance: -; j_gene: TRBJ2-7; len: 14; d_gene: -; CDR3aa: CASRPRDYRDEQYF; CDR3nt: TGTGCAAGTCGCCCTCGGGACTACAGGGACGAGCAGTACTTC
v_gene: TRBV11-2; abundance: -; j_gene: TRBJ2-3; len: 14; d_gene: -; CDR3aa: CASSLVVGLDTQYF; CDR3nt: TGTGCCAGCAGCTTAGTCGTGGGACTAGATACGCAGTATTTT
v_gene: TRBV9; abundance: -; j_gene: TRBJ2-7; len: 14; d_gene: -; CDR3aa: CASSVQVGAYEQYF; CDR3nt: TGTGCCAGCAGCGTACAGGTTGGGGCCTACGAGCAGTACTTC
v_gene: TRBV12-5; abundance: once; j_gene: TRBJ1-1; len: 14; d_gene: -; CDR3aa: CASGPSPSNTEAFF; CDR3nt: TGTGCTAGTGGCCCAAGCCCCTCGAACACTGAAGCTTTCTTT